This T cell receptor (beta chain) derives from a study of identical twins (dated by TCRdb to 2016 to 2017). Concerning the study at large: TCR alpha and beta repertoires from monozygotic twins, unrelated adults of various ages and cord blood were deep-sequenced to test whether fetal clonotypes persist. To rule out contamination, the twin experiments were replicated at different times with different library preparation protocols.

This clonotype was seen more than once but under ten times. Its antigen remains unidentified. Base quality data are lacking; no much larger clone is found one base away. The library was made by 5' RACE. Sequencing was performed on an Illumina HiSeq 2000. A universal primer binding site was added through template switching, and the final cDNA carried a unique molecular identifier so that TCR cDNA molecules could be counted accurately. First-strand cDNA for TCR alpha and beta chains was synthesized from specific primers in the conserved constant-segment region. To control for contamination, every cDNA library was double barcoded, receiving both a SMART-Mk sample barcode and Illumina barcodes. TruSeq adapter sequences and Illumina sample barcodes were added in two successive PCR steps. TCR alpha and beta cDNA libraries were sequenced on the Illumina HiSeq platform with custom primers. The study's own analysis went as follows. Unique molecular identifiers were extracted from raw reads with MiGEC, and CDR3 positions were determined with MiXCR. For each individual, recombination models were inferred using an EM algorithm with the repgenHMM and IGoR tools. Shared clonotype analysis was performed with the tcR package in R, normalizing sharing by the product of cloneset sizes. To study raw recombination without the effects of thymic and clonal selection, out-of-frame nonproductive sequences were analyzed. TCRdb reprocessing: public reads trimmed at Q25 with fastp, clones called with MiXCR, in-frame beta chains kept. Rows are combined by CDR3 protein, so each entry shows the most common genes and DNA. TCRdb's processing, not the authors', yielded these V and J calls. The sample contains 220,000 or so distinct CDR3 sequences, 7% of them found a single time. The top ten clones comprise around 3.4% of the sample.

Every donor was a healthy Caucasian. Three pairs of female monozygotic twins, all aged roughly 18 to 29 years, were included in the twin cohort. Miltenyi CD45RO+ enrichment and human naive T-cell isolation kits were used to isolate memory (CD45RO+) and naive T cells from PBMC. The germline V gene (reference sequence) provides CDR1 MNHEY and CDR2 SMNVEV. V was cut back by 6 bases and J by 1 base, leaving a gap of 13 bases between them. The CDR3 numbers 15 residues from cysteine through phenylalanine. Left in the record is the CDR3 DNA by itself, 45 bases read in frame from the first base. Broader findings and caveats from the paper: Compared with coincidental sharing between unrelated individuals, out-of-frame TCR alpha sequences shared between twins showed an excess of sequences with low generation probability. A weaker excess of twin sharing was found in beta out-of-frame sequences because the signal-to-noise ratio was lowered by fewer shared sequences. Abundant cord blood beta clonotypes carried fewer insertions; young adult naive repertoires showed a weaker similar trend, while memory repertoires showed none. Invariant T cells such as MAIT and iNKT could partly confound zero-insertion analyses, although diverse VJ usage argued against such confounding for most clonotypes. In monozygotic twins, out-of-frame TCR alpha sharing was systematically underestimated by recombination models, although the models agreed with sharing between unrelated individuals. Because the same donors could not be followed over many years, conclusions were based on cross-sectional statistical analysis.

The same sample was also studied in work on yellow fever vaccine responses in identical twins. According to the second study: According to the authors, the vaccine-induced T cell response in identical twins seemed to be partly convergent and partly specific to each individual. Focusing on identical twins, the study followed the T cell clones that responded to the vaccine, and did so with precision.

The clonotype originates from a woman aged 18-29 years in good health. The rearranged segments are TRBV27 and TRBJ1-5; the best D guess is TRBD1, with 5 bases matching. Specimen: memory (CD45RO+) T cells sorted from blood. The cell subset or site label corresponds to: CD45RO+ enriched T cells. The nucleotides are TGTGCCAGCAGCTCTACGGGGCGGAGCAATCAGCCCCAGCATTTT. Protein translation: CASSSTGRSNQPQHF.